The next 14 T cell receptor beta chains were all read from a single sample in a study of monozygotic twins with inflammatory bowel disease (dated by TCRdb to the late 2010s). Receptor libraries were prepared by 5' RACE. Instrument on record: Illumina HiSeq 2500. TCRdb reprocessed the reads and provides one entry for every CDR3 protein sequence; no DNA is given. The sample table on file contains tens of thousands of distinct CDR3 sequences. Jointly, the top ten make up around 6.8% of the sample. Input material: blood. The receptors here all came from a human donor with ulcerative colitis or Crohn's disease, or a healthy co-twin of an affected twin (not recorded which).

The CDR3 reads CASSLEGIRGSPLHF. The chain is built from TRBV5-1 and TRBJ1-6. Germline V gene sequence: CDR1 SGHRS, CDR2 YFSETQ. The CDR3 spans 15 residues.

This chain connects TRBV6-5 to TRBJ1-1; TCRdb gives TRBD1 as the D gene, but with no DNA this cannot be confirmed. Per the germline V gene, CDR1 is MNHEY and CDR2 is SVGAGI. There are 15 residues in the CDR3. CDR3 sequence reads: CASIRGTEMNTEAFF.

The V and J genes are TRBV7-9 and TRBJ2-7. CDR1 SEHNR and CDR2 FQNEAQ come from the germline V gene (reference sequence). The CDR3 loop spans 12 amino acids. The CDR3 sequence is CASSSSGIEQYF.

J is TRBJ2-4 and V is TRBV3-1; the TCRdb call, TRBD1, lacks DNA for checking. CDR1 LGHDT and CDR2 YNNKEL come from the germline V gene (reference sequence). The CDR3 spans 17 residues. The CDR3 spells CASSPETGPVYKNIQYF.

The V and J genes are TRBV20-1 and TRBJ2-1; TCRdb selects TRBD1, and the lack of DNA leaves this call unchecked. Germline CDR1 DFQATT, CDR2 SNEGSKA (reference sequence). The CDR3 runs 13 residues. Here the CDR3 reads CSATSGGRIMQFF.

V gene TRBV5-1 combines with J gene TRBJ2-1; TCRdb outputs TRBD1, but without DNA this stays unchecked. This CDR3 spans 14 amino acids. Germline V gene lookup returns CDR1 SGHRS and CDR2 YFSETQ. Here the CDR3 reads CASSPGTDRRRQFF.

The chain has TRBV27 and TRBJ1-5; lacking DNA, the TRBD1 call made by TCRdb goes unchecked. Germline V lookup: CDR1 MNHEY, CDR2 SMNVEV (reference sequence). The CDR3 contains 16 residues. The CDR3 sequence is CASSLEGLTGDQPQHF.

The CDR3 is CASKVQNGMNTEAFF. The chain employs TRBV5-1 and TRBJ1-1. The CDR3 runs to 15 residues. Germline V gives CDR1 SGHRS, CDR2 YFSETQ.

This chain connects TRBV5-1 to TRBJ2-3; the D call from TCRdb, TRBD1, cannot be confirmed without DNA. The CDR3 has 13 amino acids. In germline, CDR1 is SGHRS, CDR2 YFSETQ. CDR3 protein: CASSLWDQDTQYF.

The CDR3 reads CASTRDRGSRETQYF. The gene calls are TRBV10-1 and TRBJ2-5; with no DNA, the TCRdb D assignment of TRBD1 cannot be verified. Per the germline V gene, CDR1 is WNHNN and CDR2 is SYGVQD (reference sequence). The CDR3 length is 15 residues.

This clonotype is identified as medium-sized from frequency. CDR3 loop: CSAGSNTEAFF. The rearrangement joins TRBV20-1 to TRBJ1-1. Looked up from germline, CDR1 is DFQATT and CDR2 is SNEGSKA (reference sequence). CDR3 length: 11 residues.

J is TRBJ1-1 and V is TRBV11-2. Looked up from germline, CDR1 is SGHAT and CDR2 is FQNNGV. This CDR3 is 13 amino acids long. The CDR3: CASSLQLGTEAFF.

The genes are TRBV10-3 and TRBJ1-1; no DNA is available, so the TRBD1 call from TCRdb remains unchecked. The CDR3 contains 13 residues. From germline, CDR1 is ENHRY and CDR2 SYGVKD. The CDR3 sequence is CAISPTGNTEAFF.

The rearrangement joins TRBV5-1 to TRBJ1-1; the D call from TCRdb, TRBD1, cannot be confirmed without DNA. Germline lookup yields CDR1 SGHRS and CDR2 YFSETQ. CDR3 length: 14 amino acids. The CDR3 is CASSRQASNTEAFF.